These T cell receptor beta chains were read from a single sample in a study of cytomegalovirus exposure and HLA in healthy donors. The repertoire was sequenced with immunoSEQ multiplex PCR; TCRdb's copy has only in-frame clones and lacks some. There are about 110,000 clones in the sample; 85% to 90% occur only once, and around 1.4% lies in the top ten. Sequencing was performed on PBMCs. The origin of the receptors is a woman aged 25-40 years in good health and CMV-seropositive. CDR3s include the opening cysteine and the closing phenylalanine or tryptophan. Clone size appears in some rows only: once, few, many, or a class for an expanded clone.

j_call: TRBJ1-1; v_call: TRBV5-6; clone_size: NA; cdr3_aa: CASSYGTGSSSSEAFF
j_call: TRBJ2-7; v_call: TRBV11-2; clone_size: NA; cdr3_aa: CASSTPGTAYEQYF
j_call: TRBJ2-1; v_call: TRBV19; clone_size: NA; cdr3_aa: CASSITGGSSYNEQFF
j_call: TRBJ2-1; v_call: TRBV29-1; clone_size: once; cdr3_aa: CSGRAPGDGTRNEQFF
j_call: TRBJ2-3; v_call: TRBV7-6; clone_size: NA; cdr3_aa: CASSRLAISSTDTQYF
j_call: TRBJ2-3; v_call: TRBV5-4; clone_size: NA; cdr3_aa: CASSGASGAPSTDTQYF
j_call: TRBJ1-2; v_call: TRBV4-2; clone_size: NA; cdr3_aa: CASSPSQTESSYGYTF
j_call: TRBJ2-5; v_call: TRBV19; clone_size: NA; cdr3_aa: CASSTQNQETQYF
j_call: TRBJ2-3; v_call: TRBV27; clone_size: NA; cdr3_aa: CASSPDGLAETTDTQYF
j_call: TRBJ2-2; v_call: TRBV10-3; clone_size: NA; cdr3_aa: CAISVSQGPGELFF
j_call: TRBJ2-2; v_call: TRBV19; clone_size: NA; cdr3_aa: CASSFPTGVELFF
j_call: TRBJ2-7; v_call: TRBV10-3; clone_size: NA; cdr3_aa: CAISGWSTYEQYF
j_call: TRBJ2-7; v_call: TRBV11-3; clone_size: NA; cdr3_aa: CASSLYPIHLGQTYEQYF
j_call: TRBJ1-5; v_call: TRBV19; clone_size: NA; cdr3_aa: CASKLGTQVVNQPQHF
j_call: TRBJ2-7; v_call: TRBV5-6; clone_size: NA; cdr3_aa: CASSQGLAGGSYEQYF
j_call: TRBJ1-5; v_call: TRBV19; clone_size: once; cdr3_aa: CASSNRGPGQPQHF
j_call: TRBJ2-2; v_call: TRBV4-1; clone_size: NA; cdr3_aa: CASSREGQGYGELFF
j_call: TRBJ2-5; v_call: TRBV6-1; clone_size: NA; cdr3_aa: CASSEAPAYQETQYF
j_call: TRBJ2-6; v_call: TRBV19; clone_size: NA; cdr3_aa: CASSKPGSGANVLTF
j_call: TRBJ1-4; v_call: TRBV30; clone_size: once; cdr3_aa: CAWTVGGDNEKLFF
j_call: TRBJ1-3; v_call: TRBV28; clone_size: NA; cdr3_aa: CASNYGLSPGNTIYF
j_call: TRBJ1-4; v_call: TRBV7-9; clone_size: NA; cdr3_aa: CASSPDRAGEKLFF
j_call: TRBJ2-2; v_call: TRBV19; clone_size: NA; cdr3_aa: CASSILGGGRSGELFF
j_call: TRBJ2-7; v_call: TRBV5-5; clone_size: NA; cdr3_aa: CASSSGQLYEQYF
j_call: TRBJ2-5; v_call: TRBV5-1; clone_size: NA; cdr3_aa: CASSLLTGETQYF
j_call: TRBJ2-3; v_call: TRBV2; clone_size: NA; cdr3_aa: CASSISDRGPQEWTQYF
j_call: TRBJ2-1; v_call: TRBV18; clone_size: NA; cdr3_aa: CASSPSGTGGNEQFF
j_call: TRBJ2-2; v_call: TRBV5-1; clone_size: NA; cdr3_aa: CASSLAGPGTPGTGELFF
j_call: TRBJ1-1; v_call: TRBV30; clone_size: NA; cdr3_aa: CAWSDDSNTEAFF
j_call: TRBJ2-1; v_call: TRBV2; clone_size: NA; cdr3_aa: CASKPAGDPRNEQFF
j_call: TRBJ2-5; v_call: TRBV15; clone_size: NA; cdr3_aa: CATSSSDRRETQYF
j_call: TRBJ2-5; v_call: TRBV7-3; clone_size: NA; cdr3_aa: CASSFGREETQYF
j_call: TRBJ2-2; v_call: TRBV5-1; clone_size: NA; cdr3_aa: CASSLGATGTGELFF
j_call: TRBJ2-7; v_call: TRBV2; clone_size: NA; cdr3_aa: CASSGTGSFHEQYF
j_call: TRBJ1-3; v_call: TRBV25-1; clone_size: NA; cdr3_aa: CASSASLRNTIYF
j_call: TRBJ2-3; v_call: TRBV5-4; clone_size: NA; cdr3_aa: CASSTGTSLTDTQYF
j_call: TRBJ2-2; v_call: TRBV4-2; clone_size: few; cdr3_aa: CASSRTTLAGGNTGELFF
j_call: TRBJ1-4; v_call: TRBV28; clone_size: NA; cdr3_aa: CASREGSGESFF
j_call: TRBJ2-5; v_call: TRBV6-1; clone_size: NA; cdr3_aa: CASSDYGPAQTQYF
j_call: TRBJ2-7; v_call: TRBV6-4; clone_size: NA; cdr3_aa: CASSDPPPCGVLFSYEQYF
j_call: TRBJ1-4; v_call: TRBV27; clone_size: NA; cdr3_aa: CASSSRQATNEKLFF
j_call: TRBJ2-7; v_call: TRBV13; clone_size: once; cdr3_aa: CASSSGVLAGVNPYEQYF
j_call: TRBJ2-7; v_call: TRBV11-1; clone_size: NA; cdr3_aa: CASMGTGPYEQYF
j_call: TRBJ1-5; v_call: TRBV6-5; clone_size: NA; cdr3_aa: CASSPGTGFQPQHF
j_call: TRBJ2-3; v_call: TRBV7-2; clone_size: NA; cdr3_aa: CASSQMAGGQTDTQYF
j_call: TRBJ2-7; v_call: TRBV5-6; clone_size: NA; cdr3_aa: CASSFLGQGSYEQYF
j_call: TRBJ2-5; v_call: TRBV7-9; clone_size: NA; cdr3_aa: CASTRIGTGDETQYF
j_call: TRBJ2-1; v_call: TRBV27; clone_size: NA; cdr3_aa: CASSFAQGGGDEQFF
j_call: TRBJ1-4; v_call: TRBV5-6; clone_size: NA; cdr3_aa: CASSLGTGSEKLFF
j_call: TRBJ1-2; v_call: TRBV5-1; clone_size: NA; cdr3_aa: CASSLDVGLMDGYTF
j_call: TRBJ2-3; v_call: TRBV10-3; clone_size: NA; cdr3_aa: CATRQGLRDTQYF